These 16 T cell receptor beta chains originate from one sample sequenced in a study of T cells in Graves' hyperthyroidism and ophthalmopathy (dated by TCRdb to about 2019). Library prep was done by multiplex PCR. Sequencing relied on an Illumina HiSeq 2000. The TCR beta CDR3 regions were amplified from the RNA transcripts. The TCR CDR3 was subjected to a first round of RT-PCR using the HTBI primer set and the Qiagen OneStep RT-PCR kit. The raw public reads went through TCRdb reprocessing: fastp at Q25, MiXCR clone calling, in-frame beta chains kept. Merged by CDR3 protein, the rows form single entries marked with the most common genes and DNA. The sample table holds approximately 600,000 distinct CDR3 sequences, of which around 21% were seen once. The leading ten clones occupy roughly a third of the sample. The sample taken for sequencing was blood. These TCRs come from a young man with Graves' ophthalmopathy.

This clonotype was observed many times. The chain recombines TRBV28 with TRBJ2-2, with TRBD2 matching 7 bases. The germline gives CDR1 MDHEN, CDR2 SYDVKM. CDR3 length: 17 residues. V lost 5 bases, J lost 4 bases, and 13 bases stayed unmatched. This CDR3 reads CASSNHRDYDFTGELFF. CDR3 DNA: TGTGCCAGCAGTAATCACCGGGACTATGACTTCACCGGGGAGCTGTTTTTT.

The chain uses TRBV18 and TRBJ2-3, with D perhaps TRBD2 (5 bases). Germline V gene data show CDR1 as KGHSH and CDR2 as LQKENI. The length of the CDR3 is 17 residues. Trimming shortened V by 2 bases and J by 0 bases, and 15 bases separated the two germline ends. The CDR3 region has the DNA TGTGCCAGCTCACCAAGCAGCGGAACCTATAGCACAGATACGCAGTATTTT. Translation gives CASSPSSGTYSTDTQYF.

The rearrangement uses TRBV6-2 or TRBV6-3 and TRBJ2-7; TRBD1 agrees at 12 bases. With V trimmed by 5 bases and J by 7 bases, 6 bases remained unmatched. The length of the CDR3 is 14 residues. From germline, CDR1 is MNHEY and CDR2 SVGEGT. CDR3 residues: CASSQGQGAREQYF. The CDR3 DNA reads as TGTGCCAGCAGTCAGGGACAGGGGGCGCGGGAGCAGTACTTC.

This clonotype was seen a few times. The rearrangement links TRBV7-9 to TRBJ2-7; 8 positions match TRBD1. This CDR3 has 16 amino acids. V trimming: 2 bases; J trimming: 3 bases; junction bases outside the gene matches: 9. Germline values: CDR1 SEHNR, CDR2 FQNEAQ (reference sequence). The chain's CDR3 is CASSLNYGTGIYEQYF. The CDR3 nucleotides are TGTGCCAGCAGCTTAAACTACGGGACAGGTATCTACGAGCAGTACTTC. The variable domain in full, completed from reference TRBV7-9 and TRBJ2-7, reads DTGVSQNPRHKITKRGQNVTFRCDPISEHNRLYWYRQTLGQGPEFLTYFQNEAQLEKSRLLSDRFSAERPKGSFSTLEIQRTEQGDSAMYLCASSLNYGTGIYEQYFGPGTRLTVT.

The chain uses TRBV28 and TRBJ2-1; 8 bases map to TRBD2. The germline gives CDR1 MDHEN, CDR2 SYDVKM. This CDR3 is built from 16 residues. J gave up 4 bases and V 4 bases, and 9 bases lay outside the gene matches. This chain's CDR3 is CASSSRSGSAYNEQFF. CDR3 DNA: TGTGCCAGCAGTTCCAGGAGCGGGAGTGCGTACAATGAGCAGTTCTTC.

The table lists this clonotype with a few counts. The rearrangement joins TRBV27 to TRBJ2-2, with D perhaps being TRBD1 or TRBD2 (5 bases each). Trimming left V 7 bases short and J 6 bases short, with 18 bases between. The CDR3 is 15 amino acids. In germline, CDR1 is MNHEY, CDR2 SMNVEV (reference sequence). In DNA, the CDR3 is TGTGCCAGCACCCTCGCGCAGGGAGTCCCCGGGGAGCTGTTTTTT. Protein product: CASTLAQGVPGELFF.

The chain is built from TRBV5-1 and TRBJ2-5; possible D gene TRBD2, 6 bases. CDR3 length equals 15 residues. The V gene lost 4 bases and the J gene lost 2 bases, with 15 bases spanning the gap. CDR1 and CDR2 (germline): SGHRS, YFSETQ. This CDR3 reads CASSANPGTQETQYF. In nucleotides, the CDR3 is TGCGCCAGCAGCGCTAATCCCGGGACTCAAGAGACCCAGTACTTC.

This chain joins TRBV6-1 and TRBJ2-2; 7 nucleotides agree with TRBD2. V lost 6 bases and J lost 0; bases outside the gene matches: 10. CDR1 is MNHNS, CDR2 SASEGT, per germline. CDR3 size: 17 residues. CDR3 sequence reads: CASSALAPETNTGELFF. The CDR3 DNA reads TGTGCCAGCAGCGCACTAGCGCCAGAAACGAACACCGGGGAGCTGTTTTTT.

The CDR3 DNA is TGTGCCAGCAGTTACATGAGAGATACGCAGTATTTT. This translates into CASSYMRDTQYF. This chain links TRBV6-2 or TRBV6-3 with TRBJ2-3; D gene uncertain. CDR1 and CDR2 (germline): MNHEY, SVGEGT. This CDR3 comprises 12 residues. The V end was cut by 2 bases, the J end by 5 bases, with 5 bases between.

This chain's CDR3 is CASSGSGDIGDTQYF. CDR3 sequence (DNA): TGTGCCAGTAGTGGTTCGGGGGACATTGGAGATACGCAGTATTTT. The rearrangement links TRBV19 to TRBJ2-3, with D possibly called TRBD1 or TRBD2 (6 bases each). Germline CDR1 LNHDA, CDR2 SQIVND (reference sequence). Trimming left V 5 bases short and J 5 bases short, with 17 bases between. The CDR3 has 15 residues.

This clonotype was detected ten times or more. This CDR3 is CASSLVPSGMTYNEQFF. Here the CDR3 DNA reads TGTGCCAGCAGCTTAGTTCCTAGCGGAATGACCTACAATGAGCAGTTCTTC. This chain links TRBV11-2 with TRBJ2-1, with 7 bases fitting TRBD2. Trimming cost V 1 base and J 2 bases; bases outside gene matches: 8. Germline values: CDR1 SGHAT, CDR2 FQNNGV. This CDR3 has 17 amino acids.

The chain employs TRBV27 and TRBJ2-6; D is ambiguous. The CDR3 sequence is 18 residues long. Per germline, CDR1 MNHEY and CDR2 SMNVEV (reference sequence). The V and J ends lost 6 bases and 4 bases respectively, with 22 bases between them. The CDR3 sequence: CASSLQQSSALGANVLTF. Here the CDR3 DNA reads TGTGCCAGCAGCCTTCAACAGAGTTCTGCTCTGGGGGCCAACGTCCTGACTTTC.

V gene TRBV5-1 combines with J gene TRBJ1-2, with a possible D match to TRBD1 (6 bases). This CDR3 has 15 residues. The V gene's germline CDR1 is SGHRS and CDR2 YFSETQ. Trimming shortened V by 0 bases and J by 6 bases, and 15 bases separated the two germline ends. CDR3 DNA: TGCGCCAGCAGCTTGGGGTCGAACAGGGAGCATGGCTACACCTTC. It encodes CASSLGSNREHGYTF.

This clonotype appeared many times. This chain links TRBV7-2 with TRBJ2-2; 7 nucleotides line up with TRBD1. Germline values: CDR1 SGHTA, CDR2 FQGNSA. V gave up 5 bases and J gave up 3 bases; unmatched junction bases: 9. CDR3 length equals 16 residues. The CDR3 DNA follows: TGTGCCAGCAGCCCGAGACAGGGTTGGGACACCGGGGAGCTGTTTTTT. This sequence encodes CASSPRQGWDTGELFF. The full variable domain, its missing parts supplied by reference TRBV7-2 and TRBJ2-2, is GAGVSQSPSNKVTEKGKDVELRCDPISGHTALYWYRQSLGQGLEFLIYFQGNSAPDKSGLPSDRFSAERTGGSVSTLTIQRTQQEDSAVYLCASSPRQGWDTGELFFGEGSRLTVL.

The chain employs TRBV20-1 and TRBJ1-6; TRBD1 matches at 8 bases. The CDR3 totals 16 residues. The V gene end was trimmed by 2 bases and the J gene end by 6 bases; junction bases not matched to a gene: 9. Germline CDR1 reads DFQATT; CDR2 reads SNEGSKA (reference sequence). The CDR3 sequence: CSARLQTGGSNSPLHF. CDR3 nucleotide sequence: TGCAGTGCTAGACTTCAAACAGGGGGTTCTAATTCACCCCTCCACTTT.

This clonotype has just a few counts. The chain links TRBV30 to TRBJ2-7, with 8 bases fitting TRBD1. Per germline, CDR1 GTSNPN and CDR2 SVGIG (reference sequence). The CDR3 loop spans 14 amino acids. V lost 2 bases and J lost 3; bases outside the gene matches: 6. The CDR3, as DNA: TGTGCCTGGAGTTACCAAGGACAGGGCTACGAGCAGTACTTC. As protein: CAWSYQGQGYEQYF.